These 2 T cell receptor beta chains originate from one sample sequenced in a study of blood T cell repertoires in COVID-19. Libraries were prepared by immunoSEQ multiplex PCR; TCRdb keeps only in-frame clonotypes and omits some of them. The sample holds about 240,000 clones, approximately 86% seen once. Sequenced sample: peripheral blood. These receptors all come from a woman aged 25-40 years who had recovered from COVID-19.

The chain couples TRBV9 to TRBJ2-1; a possible D gene is TRBD2 (6 bases). V was trimmed by 6 bases and J by 2 bases, leaving 15 bases between them. The CDR3 consists of 15 residues. CDR1 and CDR2 from the germline V gene are SGDLS and YYNGEE. The CDR3: CASNMGGAPYNEQFF. CDR3 nucleotides: TGTGCCAGCAACATGGGGGGAGCGCCCTACAATGAGCAGTTCTTC.

For this clone: It is unclear where the CDR3 begins or ends on the DNA, so no DNA is shown, and the CDR3 is as TCRdb lists it. The chain recombines TRBV12-1 with TRBJ2-1; the table assigns TRBD1, which was not confirmed against the DNA. TRBV12-1 is noted as a pseudogene. 14 amino acids form the CDR3, both terminal residues included. The CDR3 spells CASSFWGQGAEQFF.